The next 30 T cell receptor beta chains were all read from a single sample in a study of blood T cells in healthy people across ages (dated by TCRdb to between 2014 and 2017). The method behind the library was 5' RACE. For sequencing, an Illumina HiSeq 2500 was employed. The second PCR ran for roughly 7 to 11 cycles and used a J-beta primer mix along with a sample-barcoded 5' primer. TCRdb applied fastp at Q25 and MiXCR to the public reads, then kept only in-frame beta chains. Every distinct CDR3 protein forms one entry, paired with its most common genes and DNA. For this sample there are hundreds of thousands of distinct CDR3 sequences; roughly 50% appear just once. The ten biggest clones cover more than 35% of the sample. Sequencing was performed on blood. The receptors originated from a man aged 55 to 70 in good health.

This clonotype was seen only a few times. The V gene is TRBV9, the J gene TRBJ1-1; D might be TRBD1 (5 bases). The V end was cut by 5 bases, the J end by 11 bases, with 22 bases between. This CDR3 has 14 amino acids. Germline V CDR1 and CDR2: SGDLS, YYNGEE. CDR3 amino acids: CASRPGTQEGWAFF. The CDR3 DNA reads TGTGCCAGCAGACCAGGCACACAGGAGGGTTGGGCTTTCTTT.

The rearrangement links TRBV24-1 to TRBJ2-1; 9 bases map to TRBD1. In germline, CDR1 is KGHDR, CDR2 SFDVKD. The CDR3 totals 15 residues. Losses at the gene ends were 5 bases for V and 8 bases for J; bases not matched to a gene: 9. The CDR3 region has the DNA TGTGCCACCAGTGGTGCCGGGACAGGGCTTGATGAGCAGTTCTTC. Translating gives CATSGAGTGLDEQFF.

In this sample, this clonotype turned up many times. The chain carries TRBV28 and TRBJ2-3, with 9 bases that match TRBD1. Trimming took 4 bases from V and 3 from J; bases not matched to a gene: 5. This CDR3 has 15 residues. From germline, CDR1 is MDHEN and CDR2 SYDVKM. In nucleotides, the CDR3 is TGTGCCAGCAGTTGGGTGACAGGGGGAACAGATACGCAGTATTTT. Residues: CASSWVTGGTDTQYF.

V is TRBV20-1 and J is TRBJ1-1; D remains ambiguous. Germline CDR1 is DFQATT and CDR2 is SNEGSKA (reference sequence). The CDR3 extends over 12 amino acids. Trimming cost V 1 base and J 6 bases, with 9 bases left between them. CDR3 coding DNA: TGCAGTGCTAGAGTGGCAGGTTCTGAAGCTTTCTTT. Translated, it gives CSARVAGSEAFF.

The V and J genes are TRBV7-2 and TRBJ2-1; D is unresolved. The germline V and J ends were trimmed by 1 base and 10 bases, with 11 bases remaining between them. Germline V gene lookup returns CDR1 SGHTA and CDR2 FQGNSA. The CDR3 spans 13 residues. CDR3: CASSLDWTAEQFF. Written as DNA, the CDR3 is TGTGCCAGCAGCTTAGACTGGACCGCGGAGCAGTTCTTC.

The chain employs TRBV20-1 and TRBJ2-7; 8 bases are a match to TRBD1. The germline V gene encodes CDR1 DFQATT and CDR2 SNEGSKA (reference sequence). V gave up 3 bases and J gave up 2 bases; unmatched junction bases: 3. The length of the CDR3 is 13 residues. The CDR3 region has the DNA TGCAGTGCTAGGACAGGGGCCCCCTACGAGCAGTACTTC. Translated, it gives CSARTGAPYEQYF.

Only a few counts were recorded for this clonotype. The chain carries TRBV4-1 and TRBJ2-1, with 8 bases fitting TRBD2. The DNA end is more similar to TRBJ2-7, so the J call may be wrong. The CDR3 is 14 residues long. CDR1 MGHRA and CDR2 YSYEKL come from the germline V gene. CDR3 loop: CASSRAGGYNEQYF. CDR3 DNA sequence: TGCGCCAGCAGCCGGGCGGGGGGCTACAATGAGCAGTACTTC.

V is TRBV19 and J is TRBJ2-3; D perhaps matches TRBD2 (5 bases). The CDR3 is 11 residues long. Germline V gives CDR1 LNHDA, CDR2 SQIVND (reference sequence). V was trimmed by 3 bases and J by 11 bases, leaving 9 bases between them. As DNA, the CDR3 is TGTGCCAGTAGTATCTCAGGACTGCAGTATTTT. Residues: CASSISGLQYF. The full variable domain, with the rest looked up from reference TRBV19 and TRBJ2-3, is DGGITQSPKYLFRKEGQNVTLSCEQNLNHDAMYWYRQDPGQGLRLIYYSQIVNDFQKGDIAEGYSVSREKKESFPLTVTSAQKNPTAFYLCASSISGLQYFGPGTRLTVL.

The chain recombines TRBV6-6 with TRBJ2-3; maybe TRBD2 (5 bases). This CDR3 has 12 amino acids. CDR1 and CDR2 (germline): MNHNY, SVGAGI (reference sequence). The germline V and J ends were trimmed by 6 bases and 4 bases, with 8 bases remaining between them. Here the CDR3 DNA reads TGTGCCAGCAGCGAGAGGGCAGATACGCAGTATTTT. This translates into CASSERADTQYF.

This chain uses TRBV28 with TRBJ2-4; D is perhaps TRBD1 (6 bases). V gave up 6 bases and J gave up 7 bases, with 10 bases separating them. The CDR3 runs to 12 residues. CDR1 is MDHEN, CDR2 SYDVKM, per germline. CDR3 nucleotides: TGTGCCAGCAGCACAGGGTTGAACATTCAGTACTTC. Protein product: CASSTGLNIQYF.

This clonotype was seen a few times. J is TRBJ1-2 and V is TRBV12-3 or TRBV12-4; D is unclear. The CDR3 extends over 13 amino acids. With 10 bases removed from V and 0 bases from J, the gap between germline ends came to 12 bases. The CDR3 loop reads CAIHIGTNYGYTF. CDR3 coding DNA: TGTGCCATCCACATCGGGACTAACTATGGCTACACCTTC.

This chain joins TRBV5-1 and TRBJ2-6, with 10 bases identical to TRBD1. Trimming took 4 bases from V and 1 from J; bases not matched to a gene: 5. This CDR3 has 17 residues. CDR1 and CDR2 from the germline V gene are SGHRS and YFSETQ. CDR3 loop: CASSPGQGMSGANVLTF. The CDR3 coding sequence is TGCGCCAGCAGCCCGGGACAGGGGATGTCTGGGGCCAACGTCCTGACTTTC. The full variable domain, in which reference TRBV5-1 and TRBJ2-6 provide the parts outside the CDR3, is KAGVTQTPRYLIKTRGQQVTLSCSPISGHRSVSWYQQTPGQGLQFLFEYFSETQRNKGNFPGRFSGRQFSNSRSEMNVSTLELGDSALYLCASSPGQGMSGANVLTFGAGSRLTVL.

On this clonotype: One junction end disagrees with the germline gene, perhaps due to a read error. The gene calls are TRBV5-1 and TRBJ1-2; D may be TRBD1 (5 bases). CDR3 size: 14 residues. Germline V gives CDR1 SGHRS, CDR2 YFSETQ. DNA for the CDR3: TGTGCCAGCAGTTTTGGGACGGCCAACTATGGCTACACCTTC. Protein product: CASSFGTANYGYTF.

With regard to this clonotype: It may be a read error: a sequence one base away is much more abundant. This chain uses TRBV5-1 with TRBJ2-7; 9 nucleotides agree with TRBD2. The junction had 3 bases not matched to a gene; V was cut back by 0 bases and J by 2 bases. The CDR3 has 15 residues. Per the germline V gene, CDR1 is SGHRS and CDR2 is YFSETQ. The CDR3 DNA reads as TGCGCCAGCAGCTTGGGGACTAGCGCTACCTACGAGCAGTACTTC. Its protein product is CASSLGTSATYEQYF.

The chain couples TRBV2 to TRBJ2-6; D remains unclear. Looked up from germline, CDR1 is SNHLY and CDR2 is FYNNEI. V was trimmed by 5 bases and J by 1 base, leaving 12 bases between them. CDR3 length equals 16 residues. CDR3 nucleotide sequence: TGTGCCAGCAGTCGACCTGCAATTTCTGGGGCCAACGTCCTGACTTTC. Protein sequence: CASSRPAISGANVLTF.

This clonotype showed up just a few times. The chain recombines TRBV7-6 with TRBJ2-2; D is ambiguous. The CDR3 loop spans 16 amino acids. The ends were cut back, 1 base at V and 4 bases at J, with 13 bases in the middle. CDR1 and CDR2 (germline): SGHVS, FNYEAQ. CDR3 DNA: TGTGCCAGCAGCTTAGTAGTGGGTTCGGGCACCGGGGAGCTGTTTTTT. It is translated as CASSLVVGSGTGELFF. Combining the CDR3 with reference TRBV7-6 and TRBJ2-2 gives the whole variable domain GAGVSQSPRYKVTKRGQDVALRCDPISGHVSLYWYRQALGQGPEFLTYFNYEAQQDKSGLPNDRFSAERPEGSISTLTIQRTEQRDSAMYRCASSLVVGSGTGELFFGEGSRLTVL.

This clonotype occurred once. The V and J genes are TRBV6-5 and TRBJ1-2; D possibly corresponds to TRBD1 (5 bases). V was pared by 6 bases and J by 0 bases, with 14 bases between. This CDR3 region has 15 residues. Germline V CDR1 and CDR2: MNHEY, SVGAGI. CDR3 coding DNA: TGTGCCAGCAGCCCCAGACAGACTGCTAACTATGGCTACACCTTC. Translating it yields CASSPRQTANYGYTF.

The rearrangement uses TRBV7-2 and TRBJ2-1; no firm D call. The closer fit of TRBJ2-7 to the DNA end suggests the J call may be wrong. Germline loops: CDR1 SGHTA, CDR2 FQGNSA. The CDR3 sequence is 15 residues long. The CDR3 reads CASSLPPSSYNEQYF. Here the CDR3 DNA reads TGTGCCAGCAGCTTACCCCCAAGCTCCTACAATGAGCAGTACTTC.

The rearrangement links TRBV11-2 to TRBJ2-1; 9 nucleotides line up with TRBD2. The V and J ends lost 1 base and 1 base, in that order; junction bases with no gene match: 5. This CDR3 contains 17 residues. Germline V lookup: CDR1 SGHAT, CDR2 FQNNGV. The CDR3 region is CASSLGSSGASYNEQFF. The DNA of the CDR3 is TGTGCCAGCAGCTTAGGGTCTAGCGGGGCGTCCTACAATGAGCAGTTCTTC.

The CDR3 sequence is CASSQGTGLEYGYTF. The CDR3 DNA is TGTGCCAGCAGCCAAGGGACAGGGCTGGAATATGGCTACACCTTC. The chain carries TRBV3-1 and TRBJ1-2, with 8 positions matching TRBD1. Germline values: CDR1 LGHDT, CDR2 YNNKEL (reference sequence). This CDR3 is built from 15 residues. J was trimmed by 5 bases and V by 1 base; bases with no gene match: 6.

The CDR3 sequence: CARNGGKIQETQYF. DNA of the CDR3: TGTGCCAGAAACGGGGGGAAAATCCAAGAGACCCAGTACTTC. V gene TRBV2 combines with J gene TRBJ2-5; TRBD2 matches at 7 bases. CDR3 length: 14 amino acids. J gave up 1 base and V 9 bases, and 8 bases lay outside the gene matches. Germline assignment: CDR1 SNHLY and CDR2 FYNNEI.

This clonotype was seen only a few times. V usage is TRBV7-2 and J usage is TRBJ2-5; D is uncertain. The CDR3 is 12 amino acids. Germline V gives CDR1 SGHTA, CDR2 FQGNSA. The V and J ends lost 3 bases and 5 bases respectively, with 7 bases between them. The CDR3 nucleotides are TGTGCCAGCAGCTTTCCCGGGGAGACCCAGTACTTC. The encoded protein is CASSFPGETQYF. Looking up the rest from reference TRBV7-2 and TRBJ2-5 gives the full variable domain: GAGVSQSPSNKVTEKGKDVELRCDPISGHTALYWYRQSLGQGLEFLIYFQGNSAPDKSGLPSDRFSAERTGGSVSTLTIQRTQQEDSAVYLCASSFPGETQYFGPGTRLLVL.

As regards this clonotype: The missing conserved phenylalanine or tryptophan at the end of this CDR3 makes a read error likely. The chain combines TRBV5-1 with TRBJ1-6; 7 bases are a match to TRBD1. Trimming cost V 4 bases and J 7 bases; bases outside gene matches: 5. The CDR3 totals 14 residues. Germline CDR1 is SGHRS and CDR2 is YFSETQ. The CDR3 bases are TGCGCCAGCAGCCCTCGACAGGGCAATTCACCCCTCCACTTG. It is translated as CASSPRQGNSPLHL.

The chain combines TRBV11-2 with TRBJ1-4, with TRBD1 as a possible D gene (5 bases). The CDR3 length is 15 residues. Deletions cut 2 bases from V and 4 bases from J, with 11 bases between. Germline-derived CDR1 and CDR2 are SGHAT and FQNNGV. The CDR3 reads CASSLSGTLNEKLFF. As DNA, the CDR3 is TGTGCCAGCAGCTTAAGTGGGACCCTTAATGAAAAACTGTTTTTT. The full variable domain, in which reference TRBV11-2 and TRBJ1-4 provide the parts outside the CDR3, is EAGVAQSPRYKIIEKRQSVAFWCNPISGHATLYWYQQILGQGPKLLIQFQNNGVVDDSQLPKDRFSAERLKGVDSTLKIQPAKLEDSAVYLCASSLSGTLNEKLFFGSGTQLSVL.

DNA of the CDR3: TGCAGTGCTAGAGGGGACCGGTCCCTCTACGAGCAGTACTTC. Translating gives CSARGDRSLYEQYF. This chain joins TRBV20-1 and TRBJ2-7, with D tentatively TRBD1 or TRBD2 (5 bases each). In germline, CDR1 is DFQATT, CDR2 SNEGSKA (reference sequence). This CDR3 is 14 amino acids long. V was pared by 1 base and J by 3 bases, with 13 bases between.

This chain connects TRBV3-1 to TRBJ2-1; 9 bases align to TRBD2. Losses at the gene ends were 2 bases for V and 13 bases for J; bases not matched to a gene: 12. CDR3 length: 15 residues. Per germline, CDR1 LGHDT and CDR2 YNNKEL (reference sequence). This chain's CDR3 is CASSQRAGGGETQFF. The CDR3 nucleotides read TGTGCCAGCAGCCAACGAGCGGGGGGAGGAGAGACCCAGTTCTTC.

This clonotype has just a few counts. The CDR3 sequence is CASTGQGFEQYF. For the CDR3, the DNA is TGTGCCAGCACCGGACAGGGGTTCGAGCAGTACTTC. The V and J genes are TRBV28 and TRBJ2-4; 9 bases are a match to TRBD1. The J call is doubtful: the DNA matches TRBJ2-7 better. Germline CDR1 MDHEN, CDR2 SYDVKM. The length of the CDR3 is 12 residues.

The genes are TRBV14 and TRBJ2-7; the match to TRBD2 covers 7 bases. J lost 1 base, V lost 4 bases, and 10 bases had no gene match. From germline, CDR1 is SGHDN and CDR2 FVKESK. This CDR3 comprises 16 residues. Written as DNA, the CDR3 is TGTGCCAGCAGCCGCCGGGGAGGGTCTGATTCCTACGAGCAGTACTTC. Its protein product is CASSRRGGSDSYEQYF.

This clonotype was seen only a few times. Its ends do not fully match the called genes, so a read error is possible. The V call is TRBV4-1, the J call TRBJ1-6; the D is unclear. The V gene's germline CDR1 is MGHRA and CDR2 YSYEKL. The CDR3 runs 13 residues. CDR3: CASSQERDSPLHF. The CDR3 region has the DNA TGTGCCAGCAGCCAGGAGCGGGATTCACCCCTCCACTTT.

V usage is TRBV7-9 and J usage is TRBJ2-1; 8 nucleotides line up with TRBD2. The CDR3 length is 14 residues. Germline V gives CDR1 SEHNR, CDR2 FQNEAQ (reference sequence). The junction had 11 bases not matched to a gene; V was cut back by 7 bases and J by 9 bases. This chain's CDR3 is CASMGASGRGEQFF. For the CDR3, the DNA is TGTGCCAGCATGGGGGCTAGCGGGCGAGGTGAGCAGTTCTTC.